Below, one TCR beta chain is given with its context. What it recognizes is unknown. The data are from a study of T cell repertoires in cytomegalovirus infection. On the study more broadly: Well-studied HLA-B-restricted CMV epitopes were used in the study alongside recently identified HLA-C-restricted ones.

Findings and caveats of the study: Clonotypes of TCR beta that were HLA-C-restricted and CMV-specific dominated the ex vivo response.

MiXCR, run by TCRdb on the reads, gives a single entry per CDR3 protein. The data contain 650,000 to 900,000 distinct CDR3 sequences, under 35% of them singletons. The starting material was cultured CD8+ T cells from PBMCs, obtained from culture after CMV antigen stimulation. The receptor was derived from a human donor in good health (CMV status not recorded). Some clones in this sample may be carry-over from other donors' samples.

CDR3 amino acids: CASSHSAATGYEQYF. CDR3 DNA sequence: TGCGCCAGCAGCCATTCGGCAGCGACCGGCTACGAGCAGTACTTC. The chain joins TRBV4-1 to TRBJ2-7; the D is unclear. Germline V CDR1 and CDR2: MGHRA, YSYEKL. Trimming removed 3 bases from V and 3 bases from J, with 15 bases in between. This CDR3 has 15 residues.